Below are 26 T cell receptor beta chains sequenced from a single sample in a study of blood T cell repertoires in COVID-19. Sequencing used immunoSEQ multiplex PCR; TCRdb keeps in-frame clones, though not all of them. Of 200,000 to 250,000 clones in the sample, 82% were seen once. Source material: PBMCs or T cells enriched from blood (not recorded which). Receptor source: an older woman who had recovered from COVID-19.

This clone was seen more than once but under ten times. The chain is built from TRBV6-2 or TRBV6-3 and TRBJ1-6, with D unclear. The CDR3 is 15 amino acids. The V end lost 1 base, the J end lost 5 bases, and 9 bases lay between the germline ends. CDR1 and CDR2 from the germline V gene are MNHEY and SVGEGT. CDR3 DNA sequence: TGTGCCAGCAGTTACTACGAGGAAAATAATTCACCCCTCCACTTT. It yields the protein CASSYYEENNSPLHF.

The gene calls are TRBV6-5 and TRBJ1-2, with unresolved D. The CDR3 extends over 13 amino acids. The V gene's germline CDR1 is MNHEY and CDR2 SVGAGI. V lost 6 bases, J lost 3 bases, and 11 bases lay in between. CDR3 sequence (DNA): TGTGCCAGCAGGGAGGGAAAGGACTATGGCTACACCTTC. Protein sequence: CASREGKDYGYTF.

The chain employs TRBV11-2 and TRBJ2-7, with 7 bases fitting TRBD2. Unmatched junction bases numbered 5, after V lost 4 bases and J lost 5 bases. Germline values: CDR1 SGHAT, CDR2 FQNNGV. The CDR3 loop spans 13 amino acids. The CDR3 nucleotides are TGTGCCAGCAGCTGGGGCGGGAGCGACGAGCAGTACTTC. Translated, it gives CASSWGGSDEQYF.

The rearrangement uses TRBV3-1 (or the pseudogene TRBV3-2) and TRBJ1-3; 8 bases are shared with TRBD1. The CDR3 covers 15 residues. From germline, CDR1 is LGHDT and CDR2 YNNKEL (reference sequence). V lost 4 bases to trimming and J lost 3 bases; unmatched junction nucleotides: 5. The CDR3 loop is CASSPQTGVGNTIYF. The CDR3 DNA is TGTGCCAGCAGCCCCCAGACAGGGGTTGGAAACACCATATATTTT.

This clone was seen only once. The chain carries TRBV15 and TRBJ2-7; D may be TRBD2 (7 bases). Germline lookup yields CDR1 LNHNV and CDR2 YYDKDF (reference sequence). The CDR3 is 15 residues long. The germline V and J ends were trimmed by 0 bases and 8 bases, with 17 bases remaining between them. This chain's CDR3 is CATSRDRRGGGQQYF. The CDR3 nucleotides read TGTGCCACCAGCAGAGATCGACGCGGGGGCGGGCAGCAGTACTTC.

The rearrangement joins TRBV6-5 to TRBJ1-1; D is possibly TRBD1 (5 bases). Germline V gene lookup returns CDR1 MNHEY and CDR2 SVGAGI. The CDR3 totals 13 residues. Between the trimmed V and J ends, which lost 7 bases and 1 base, there was a span of 10 bases. This CDR3 reads CASTSGGNTEAFF. Here the CDR3 DNA reads TGTGCCAGCACATCCGGGGGGAACACTGAAGCTTTCTTT.

V and J are TRBV12-3 or TRBV12-4 and TRBJ2-7; TRBD2 is a possible D gene (5 bases). Trimming removed 1 base at V and 4 bases at J, with 8 bases between. The CDR3 covers 13 residues. CDR3 protein: CASSLGGRYEQYF. CDR3 coding DNA: TGTGCCAGCAGTTTAGGAGGGCGGTACGAGCAGTACTTC.

The chain is built from TRBV21-1 and TRBJ2-5; the table calls TRBD1, which could not be checked here. TRBV21-1 is flagged as a pseudogene. The CDR3 length is 12 residues. The CDR3 reads CASSKARETQYF. The CDR3, as DNA: TGTGCCAGCAGCAAAGCCAGAGAGACCCAGTACTTC.

This clone was counted once. The rearrangement links TRBV3-1 (or the pseudogene TRBV3-2) to TRBJ1-6; no definite D call. The CDR3 has 12 residues. Germline V CDR1 and CDR2: LGHDT, YNNKEL (reference sequence). Trimming pared 8 bases from V and 9 bases from J, leaving 11 bases between. This chain's CDR3 is CASAAEGSPLHF. CDR3 nucleotides: TGTGCCAGCGCAGCCGAGGGTTCACCCCTCCACTTT.

The V call is TRBV6-4, the J call TRBJ2-1; 7 bases agree with TRBD1. The junction had 5 bases not matched to a gene; V was cut back by 2 bases and J by 7 bases. This CDR3 contains 14 residues. The V gene's germline CDR1 is MRHNA and CDR2 SNTAGT. Written as DNA, the CDR3 is TGTGCCAGCAGTGACACAGGGGCAGGGAATGAGCAGTTCTTC. It encodes CASSDTGAGNEQFF.

The V gene is TRBV6-1, the J gene TRBJ2-2; 11 nucleotides align to TRBD2. Germline values: CDR1 MNHNS, CDR2 SASEGT. The length of the CDR3 is 18 residues. V was clipped by 4 bases and J by 1 base; unmatched bases: 8. The CDR3 region has the DNA TGTGCCAGCAGTGTTCTGACTAGCGGGACTGTGAACACCGGGGAGCTGTTTTTT. This translates into CASSVLTSGTVNTGELFF.

The V gene is TRBV6-2 or TRBV6-3, the J gene TRBJ1-5; D remains unclear. This CDR3 has 13 amino acids. Trimming took off 3 bases at V and 9 bases at J, with 12 bases between the two ends. Germline V gene lookup returns CDR1 MNHEY and CDR2 SVGEGT. The CDR3 region is CASSYSGMLPQHF. The CDR3, as DNA: TGTGCCAGCAGTTATTCGGGGATGCTGCCCCAGCATTTT.

The V call is TRBV6-5, the J call TRBJ1-2; 8 bases fit TRBD1. The CDR3 contains 15 residues. With V trimmed by 0 bases and J by 4 bases, 4 bases remained unmatched. In germline, CDR1 is MNHEY, CDR2 SVGAGI. The CDR3 region is CASSYSGDRIYGYTF. CDR3 sequence (DNA): TGTGCCAGCAGTTACTCCGGGGACAGGATCTATGGCTACACCTTC.

In its sample, this clone was seen once. CDR3 protein: CASSGDFSNQPQHF. The CDR3, as DNA: TGTGCCAGCAGCGGGGACTTTAGCAATCAGCCCCAGCATTTT. This rearrangement joins TRBV7-2 to TRBJ1-5; D possibly corresponds to TRBD1 (5 bases). Trimming cost V 5 bases and J 0 bases, with 8 bases left between them. Looked up from germline, CDR1 is SGHTA and CDR2 is FQGNSA. The CDR3 extends over 14 amino acids.

The V and J genes are TRBV24-1 and TRBJ2-5, with D uncertain. The CDR3 totals 13 residues. The V end was cut by 2 bases, the J end by 5 bases, with 8 bases between. Germline CDR1 and CDR2: KGHDR and SFDVKD. CDR3 sequence (DNA): TGTGCCACCAGTGATTCTTCTCGTGAGACCCAGTACTTC. This gives the protein CATSDSSRETQYF.

The chain carries TRBV15 and TRBJ1-2; 7 bases are a match to TRBD1. V shed 4 bases and J 3 bases; nucleotides not matched to a gene: 5. Germline lookup yields CDR1 LNHNV and CDR2 YYDKDF (reference sequence). The CDR3 is 14 residues long. In nucleotides, the CDR3 is TGTGCCACCAGCAAGGGGACAGTGGACTATGGCTACACCTTC. It codes for CATSKGTVDYGYTF. Full variable domain (outside the CDR3, taken from reference TRBV15 and TRBJ1-2): DAMVIQNPRYQVTQFGKPVTLSCSQTLNHNVMYWYQQKSSQAPKLLFHYYDKDFNNEADTPDNFQSRRPNTSFCFLDIRSPGLGDTAMYLCATSKGTVDYGYTFGSGTRLTVV.

In nucleotides, the CDR3 is TGTGCCAGCAGTTGGGGCAACTGGAACACCGGGGAGCTGTTTTTT. Its translation is CASSWGNWNTGELFF. The chain has TRBV27 and TRBJ2-2, with D possibly matching TRBD1 (5 bases). Trimming left V 4 bases short and J 1 base short, with 10 bases between. The CDR3 is 15 amino acids. CDR1 is MNHEY, CDR2 SMNVEV, per germline (reference sequence).

CDR3 amino acids: CASSSNRADTQYF. CDR3 DNA: TGTGCCAGCAGTAGCAATCGGGCAGATACGCAGTATTTT. The chain is built from TRBV6-5 and TRBJ2-3; D uncertain. This CDR3 has 13 amino acids. The germline CDR1 and CDR2 sequences are MNHEY and SVGAGI. Trimming took off 5 bases at V and 4 bases at J, with 10 bases between the two ends.

The chain carries TRBV19 and TRBJ1-5; the D is unclear. The CDR3 is 13 amino acids. Germline V gene sequence: CDR1 LNHDA, CDR2 SQIVND (reference sequence). V gave up 3 bases and J gave up 3 bases, with 6 bases separating them. For the CDR3, the DNA is TGTGCCAGTAGTATTGAGGCCAATCAGCCCCAGCATTTT. Its translation is CASSIEANQPQHF.

This chain joins TRBV7-6 and TRBJ2-5, with 10 nucleotides matching TRBD2. This CDR3 contains 15 residues. Trimming took 1 base from V and 14 from J; bases not matched to a gene: 13. From germline, CDR1 is SGHVS and CDR2 FNYEAQ. In DNA form, the CDR3 reads TGTGCCAGCAGCTTAGAAGTTAGCGGGGGGTCTATAGTCTACTTC. Amino acid sequence: CASSLEVSGGSIVYF.

The chain links TRBV4-1 to TRBJ1-1; D is uncertain. The CDR3 is 12 residues long. Deletions cut 0 bases from V and 8 bases from J, with 7 bases between. Germline V CDR1 and CDR2: MGHRA, YSYEKL. The CDR3 spells CASSQDGREAFF. As DNA, the CDR3 is TGCGCCAGCAGCCAAGATGGCAGGGAAGCTTTCTTT.

The chain has TRBV7-9 and TRBJ2-7; the match to TRBD1 covers 9 bases. The V gene end was trimmed by 3 bases and the J gene end by 5 bases; junction bases not matched to a gene: 14. The CDR3 covers 17 residues. Germline values: CDR1 SEHNR, CDR2 FQNEAQ (reference sequence). The CDR3 spells CASSFPPGQGKVDEQYF. The CDR3 bases are TGTGCCAGCAGCTTTCCGCCGGGACAGGGAAAAGTTGACGAGCAGTACTTC.

This chain links TRBV4-1 with TRBJ1-6; no definite D call. V was pared by 3 bases and J by 16 bases, with 16 bases between. CDR1 is MGHRA, CDR2 YSYEKL, per germline. The CDR3 length is 13 residues. DNA for the CDR3: TGCGCCAGCAGCCAGGATCGACGGAGTTTGCTCCACTTT. It codes for CASSQDRRSLLHF.

This clone was picked up many times. V is TRBV4-1 and J is TRBJ2-7; the match to TRBD2 covers 9 bases. Germline CDR1 is MGHRA and CDR2 is YSYEKL. V was clipped by 1 base and J by 7 bases; unmatched bases: 11. This CDR3 contains 16 residues. In nucleotides, the CDR3 is TGCGCCAGCAGCCAAGGTCCGGCGGGAGGGCCGTGGGAGCAGTACTTC. Its protein is CASSQGPAGGPWEQYF.

The chain joins TRBV18 to TRBJ1-5, with 7 positions matching TRBD1. The V gene end was trimmed by 6 bases and the J gene end by 4 bases; junction bases not matched to a gene: 6. The CDR3 is 14 amino acids. Germline CDR1 KGHSH, CDR2 LQKENI. CDR3 sequence reads: CASSPNRGNQPQHF. The CDR3 DNA reads as TGTGCCAGCTCCCCGAACAGGGGAAATCAGCCCCAGCATTTT.

This clone was recorded a few times. The chain couples TRBV6-2 or TRBV6-3 to TRBJ2-1; TRBD2 matches at 12 bases. CDR1 MNHEY and CDR2 SVGEGT come from the germline V gene. The CDR3 is 19 residues long. The V and J ends lost 4 bases and 2 bases, in that order; junction bases with no gene match: 12. The CDR3 coding sequence is TGTGCCAGCAGTTCTAGCCGAGGGACTAGCGGGTTAGCCTACAATGAGCAGTTCTTC. Its protein product is CASSSSRGTSGLAYNEQFF.